Shown below are 4 T cell receptor beta chains from a single sample sequenced in a study of cytomegalovirus exposure and HLA in healthy donors. With 60 Vbeta and 13 Jbeta primers, the PCR was carried out. Repertoires were generated with immunoSEQ multiplex PCR, while TCRdb's copy carries only in-frame clones and drops some. The sample consists of 160,000 or so clones, 60% to 85% of them appearing once. Sequencing was done on a sample of PBMCs. These receptors originate from a man under 40 in good health and CMV-seropositive.

The rearrangement links TRBV7-2 to TRBJ1-4; 8 bases agree with TRBD1. The CDR3 length is 14 residues. The V segment lost 5 bases and the J segment 7 bases; nucleotides outside the gene matches: 6. The germline CDR1 and CDR2 sequences are SGHTA and FQGNSA. This CDR3 is CASSVGQGAEKLFF. DNA of the CDR3: TGTGCCAGCAGCGTCGGACAGGGAGCTGAAAAACTGTTTTTT.

This rearrangement joins TRBV4-1 to TRBJ2-2; D call uncertain. The CDR3 runs 12 residues. Germline CDR1 and CDR2: MGHRA and YSYEKL. V shed 4 bases and J shed 6 bases, with 6 bases lying between them. The CDR3 DNA is TGCGCCAGCAGCCCCGGAGCCGGGGAGCTGTTTTTT. Its translation: CASSPGAGELFF.

CDR3 nucleotide sequence: TGTGCCAGCAGTTACAGTACTAGCTACGAGCAGTACTTC. The encoded protein is CASSYSTSYEQYF. The chain links TRBV27 to TRBJ2-7; TRBD2 is a possible D gene (5 bases). This CDR3 has 13 residues. The germline gives CDR1 MNHEY, CDR2 SMNVEV (reference sequence). V lost 4 bases to trimming and J lost 3 bases, with 10 bases between them.

This clone appeared a single time. The junction differs from germline at one of its ends, possibly a read error. This chain links TRBV28 with TRBJ2-1; TRBD1 matches 9 bases. There are 17 residues in the CDR3. Germline CDR1 reads MDHEN; CDR2 reads SYDVKM. The CDR3 DNA reads TGTGCCAGCAGCCCCCCGGCGGGACAGGGTTCCTACAGTGAGCAGTTCTTC. It specifies CASSPPAGQGSYSEQFF. The full variable domain, with the rest looked up from reference TRBV28 and TRBJ2-1, is DVKVTQSSRYLVKRTGEKVFLECVQDMDHENMFWYRQDPGLGLRLIYFSYDVKMKEKGDIPEGYSVSREKKERFSLILESASTNQTSMYLCASSPPAGQGSYSEQFFGPGTRLTVL.